The rows below give T cell receptor beta chains drawn from one sample of a study of beta chain features in type 1 diabetes. Measured with immunoSEQ multiplex PCR; TCRdb has only the in-frame clones, and not every one. Of roughly 500,000 clones listed, 11% are singletons. Sequencing was carried out using naive CD4+ T cells from blood. These receptors were collected from a woman under 30 in good health. CDR3s include the opening cysteine and the closing phenylalanine or tryptophan. The D gene is left open where the match is weak. A row's size may be missing; if present it is once, few, many or a size class.

TRBJ1-2 | few | TRBV7-9 | - | TGTGCCAGCAGCTTAAGGGCAGAGCCCTACTATGGCTACACCTTC | CASSLRAEPYYGYTF
TRBJ2-1 | - | TRBV7-2 | - | TGTGCCAGCAGCCGGGCCGGGCTCGTCGATGAGCAGTTCTTC | CASSRAGLVDEQFF
TRBJ2-3 | - | TRBV7-9 | - | TGTGCCAGCAGCCGGGTTTCAGATACGCAGTATTTT | CASSRVSDTQYF
TRBJ2-7 | - | TRBV19 | TRBD2 | TGTGCCAGTAGTATAGTTGGGAGGGCCCGTAAACCCTACGAGCAGTACTTC | CASSIVGRARKPYEQYF
TRBJ2-5 | - | TRBV9 | - | TGTGCCAGCAGCCCCCCGGGACACGCGGTCATACAGACCCAGTACTTC | CASSPPGHAVIQTQYF
TRBJ2-5 | few | TRBV5-1 | - | TGCGCCAGCAGCTTCTACTTAGGGCCCGCTCCAGAGACCCAGTACTTC | CASSFYLGPAPETQYF
TRBJ1-2 | - | TRBV5-6 | TRBD1 | TGTGCCAGTCATCGCTACAGGGGGCCCCTCTATGGCTACACCTTC | CASHRYRGPLYGYTF
TRBJ2-1 | few | TRBV29-1 | - | TGCAGCGTCCGGTCCTTGGCTAGCGTAAATGAGCAGTTCTTC | CSVRSLASVNEQFF
TRBJ2-6 | - | TRBV5-1 | - | TGTGCCAGCAGCTACAGAGGTAGTGGGGCCAACGTCCTGACTTTC | CASSYRGSGANVLTF
TRBJ2-7 | - | TRBV6-1 | - | TGTGCCAGCATACTAAAGGGGGAGGCTAGCTACGAGCAGTACTTC | CASILKGEASYEQYF
TRBJ2-5 | few | TRBV4-1 | TRBD2 | TGCGCCAGCAGCCCCCGGACTAGCGGGGGGGCCCAGGGAGAGACCCAGTACTTC | CASSPRTSGGAQGETQYF
TRBJ2-3 | few | TRBV5-6 | - | TGTGCCAGCAGCTTTTTGCGCACAGATACGCAGTATTTT | CASSFLRTDTQYF
TRBJ1-1 | few | TRBV4-1 | - | TGCGCCAGCAGCCAAGCCCGGGTGACCGCTGAAGCTTTCTTT | CASSQARVTAEAFF
TRBJ2-3 | - | TRBV5-1 | - | TGCGCCAGCAGCTTCTCAAATACGCAGTATTTT | CASSFSNTQYF
TRBJ2-1 | - | TRBV7-9 | - | TGTGCCAGCAGCCCCGGGGGCAGATCCTACAATGAGCAGTTCTTC | CASSPGGRSYNEQFF
TRBJ2-2 | - | TRBV29-1 | - | TGCAGCGTTGGGTCCAGGGGAACCGGGGAGCTGTTTTTT | CSVGSRGTGELFF
TRBJ1-3 | - | TRBV25-1 | TRBD1 | TGTGCCAGCAGTGGGGGACAGGGGCGCGGAAACACCATATATTTT | CASSGGQGRGNTIYF
TRBJ2-7 | few | TRBV2 | TRBD1 | TGTGCCAGCAGTCAGGGACAGGGGTTCTACGAGCAGTACTTC | CASSQGQGFYEQYF
TRBJ1-2 | few | TRBV29-1 | TRBD1 | TGCAGCGCCTCGGGACAGGGGAACTATGGCTACACCTTC | CSASGQGNYGYTF
TRBJ2-7 | - | TRBV7-2 | - | TGTGCCAGCAGCTTCCTAGCCGAGCAGTACTTC | CASSFLAEQYF
TRBJ1-4 | few | TRBV15 | - | TGTGCCACCAGCAGACCGAGACAGAATGAAAAACTGTTTTTT | CATSRPRQNEKLFF
TRBJ1-1 | - | TRBV14 | - | TGTGCCAGCAGCCCGGTGGGGACTGAAGCTTTCTTT | CASSPVGTEAFF
TRBJ2-3 | few | TRBV6-1 | - | TGTGCCAGCAGTGACAGGATCGATACGCAGTATTTT | CASSDRIDTQYF
TRBJ2-1 | - | TRBV6-6 | TRBD1 | TGTGCCAGCAGTTACTCCCCCGGGACAGGGATCGATGAGCAGTTCTTC | CASSYSPGTGIDEQFF
TRBJ1-5 | - | TRBV7-9 | - | TGTGCCAGCAGCTGGTGGGGTGGGCCCCAGCATTTT | CASSWWGGPQHF
TRBJ2-5 | few | TRBV4-2 | TRBD1 | TGTGCCAGCAGCCAAGAGGGGACAGGGGTAGAGACCCAGTACTTC | CASSQEGTGVETQYF
TRBJ1-4 | few | TRBV2 | - | TGTGCCATCAGACCGGGACACCCGAATGAAAAACTGTTTTTT | CAIRPGHPNEKLFF
TRBJ2-3 | few | TRBV7-2 | TRBD2 | TGTGCCAGCAGCCGTCGGGAGGGCCCGGATACGCAGTATTTT | CASSRREGPDTQYF
TRBJ2-1 | - | TRBV30 | - | TGTGCCTGGAGTGTAGCTCATGAGCAGTTCTTC | CAWSVAHEQFF
TRBJ2-7 | - | TRBV10-3 | - | TGTGCCATCAGTGAGTCGCCGGGGAGTGGGTACGAGCAGTACTTC | CAISESPGSGYEQYF
TRBJ2-1 | few | TRBV9 | - | TGTGCCAGCAGCGTAGGGGCGGAGAATGAGCAGTTCTTC | CASSVGAENEQFF
TRBJ1-3 | few | TRBV4-1 | - | TGCGCCAGCAGCCCTCGCCCAGGGTCTGGAAACACCATATATTTT | CASSPRPGSGNTIYF
TRBJ1-4 | few | TRBV13 | - | TGTGCCAGCAGCCATTACGGAACTAATGAAAAACTGTTTTTT | CASSHYGTNEKLFF
TRBJ1-2 | - | TRBV18 | - | TGTGCCAGCCAGGAAAGACAGACACTGAACTATGGCTACACCTTC | CASQERQTLNYGYTF
TRBJ1-3 | - | TRBV4-1 | - | TGCGCCAGCAGCCAAGTAGGAAACACCATATATTTT | CASSQVGNTIYF
TRBJ2-1 | - | TRBV27 | TRBD2 | TGTGCCAGCAGTAGGCCGGGACTAACTAGCTCCTACAATGAGCAGTTCTTC | CASSRPGLTSSYNEQFF
TRBJ2-7 | few | TRBV9 | - | TGTGCCAGCAGCGCCGACAGGCGACCCTACGAGCAGTACTTC | CASSADRRPYEQYF
TRBJ1-2 | - | TRBV7-9 | - | TGTGCCAGCAGCCGCCCGAACGGAGAAGGTGGCTACACCTTC | CASSRPNGEGGYTF
TRBJ2-3 | few | TRBV7-2 | - | TGTGCCAGCAGCTCCCAAGTGGTTGGCACAGATACGCAGTATTTT | CASSSQVVGTDTQYF
TRBJ1-2 | - | TRBV7-2 | - | TGTGCCAGCAGCTTAGGCTCAGGGGCGCCAGGCTATGGCTACACCTTC | CASSLGSGAPGYGYTF
TRBJ2-3 | few | TRBV5-1 | - | TGCGCCAGCAGCTTGGAAGTTACGCAGTATTTT | CASSLEVTQYF
TRBJ2-1 | few | TRBV7-3 | TRBD2 | TGTGCCAGCAGCTTAACTAGCGGGACCTACAATGAGCAGTTCTTC | CASSLTSGTYNEQFF
TRBJ2-3 | - | TRBV4-2 | TRBD2 | TGTGCCAGCAGCATCCGACTAGCGGGTGGGACAGATACGCAGTATTTT | CASSIRLAGGTDTQYF
TRBJ2-1 | few | TRBV2 | - | TGTGCCAGCAGTGTATCCCGGTCCTACAATGAGCAGTTCTTC | CASSVSRSYNEQFF
TRBJ2-3 | few | TRBV4-1 | - | TGCGCCAGCAGCCTTCAGGCGGTTACAGATACGCAGTATTTT | CASSLQAVTDTQYF
TRBJ1-1 | few | TRBV28 | - | TGTGCCAGCAGACTCGATGGACACACTGAAGCTTTCTTT | CASRLDGHTEAFF
TRBJ2-1 | - | TRBV29-1 | TRBD2 | TGCAGCGTTGAACGTACTAGCGGGTTCGATGAGCAGTTCTTC | CSVERTSGFDEQFF
TRBJ2-5 | - | TRBV7-9 | - | TGTGCCAGCAGTCCACCCACGGAGACCCAGTACTTC | CASSPPTETQYF
TRBJ2-5 | many | TRBV30 | - | TGTGCCTGGAGTGTTGGCGGGGCGCAAGAGACCCAGTACTTC | CAWSVGGAQETQYF